This is a list of T cell receptor beta chains from one sample in a study of shared clonotypes between healthy human individuals. Profiling relied on immunoSEQ multiplex PCR, and the TCRdb table lists in-frame clones only, not all of them. The table lists about 470,000 clones, about 85% of them singletons, with less than 15% in the top ten. Specimen: PBMCs. These receptors all come from a middle-aged woman in good health. Some clones in this sample may be carry-over from other donors' samples. CDR3s include the opening cysteine and the closing phenylalanine or tryptophan. The order of the fields is V gene, D gene, clone size, J gene, CDR3 protein, CDR3 DNA. The D gene is left open where the match is weak. Some rows have no size entry. The others give once, few or many, or a class for an expanded clone.

TRBV4-1	NA	NA	TRBJ1-4	CASSQSPAGKLFF	TGCGCCAGCAGCCAAAGTCCGGCTGGAAAACTGTTTTTT
TRBV28	NA	many	TRBJ1-2	CASSQDSGYGYTF	TGTGCCAGCAGCCAGGACAGCGGCTATGGCTACACCTTC
TRBV2	NA	NA	TRBJ1-1	CASRADRNTEAFF	TGTGCCAGCAGAGCCGACAGGAACACTGAAGCTTTCTTT
TRBV9	NA	once	TRBJ2-3	CASSLTGTSADTQYF	TGTGCCAGCAGCCTTACCGGGACTTCAGCTGATACGCAGTATTTT
TRBV21-1	NA	NA	TRBJ1-2	CASSKARGALYGYTF	TGTGCCAGCAGCAAAGCGCGAGGGGCCCTATATGGCTACACCTTC
TRBV29-1	NA	NA	TRBJ1-1	CSVEEAGRAFF	TGCAGCGTTGAAGAGGCAGGGAGAGCTTTCTTT
TRBV7-9	TRBD1	NA	TRBJ2-5	CASSLGDRAQETQYF	TGTGCCAGCAGCTTAGGGGACAGGGCCCAAGAGACCCAGTACTTC
TRBV4-2	NA	once	TRBJ2-7	CASSRGLGAGEQYF	TGTGCCAGCAGCCGCGGTCTGGGGGCTGGGGAGCAGTACTTC
TRBV7-8	NA	NA	TRBJ2-2	CASSSPRTGGELFF	TGTGCCAGCAGCTCTCCTAGGACCGGCGGGGAGCTGTTTTTT
TRBV28	TRBD1	NA	TRBJ2-1	CASRSPRTGIYNEQFF	TGTGCCAGCAGGTCTCCTAGGACAGGAATTTACAATGAGCAGTTCTTC
TRBV29-1	NA	NA	TRBJ2-1	CSAGEQAGEQFF	TGCAGCGCCGGAGAACAGGCGGGTGAGCAGTTCTTC
TRBV5-4	NA	once	TRBJ1-1	CASSFISSASEAFF	TGTGCCAGCAGCTTTATTAGTAGTGCGTCTGAAGCTTTCTTT
TRBV19	NA	once	TRBJ2-6	CASSIPGVGANVLTF	TGTGCCAGTAGTATTCCCGGGGTCGGGGCCAACGTCCTGACTTTC
TRBV11-1	TRBD2	NA	TRBJ2-1	CASSLGGTSGGNNEQFF	TGTGCCAGCAGCTTAGGTGGGACTAGCGGAGGGAACAATGAGCAGTTCTTC
TRBV30	NA	NA	TRBJ2-3	CAWARISTDTQYF	TGTGCCTGGGCACGAATCAGCACAGATACGCAGTATTTT